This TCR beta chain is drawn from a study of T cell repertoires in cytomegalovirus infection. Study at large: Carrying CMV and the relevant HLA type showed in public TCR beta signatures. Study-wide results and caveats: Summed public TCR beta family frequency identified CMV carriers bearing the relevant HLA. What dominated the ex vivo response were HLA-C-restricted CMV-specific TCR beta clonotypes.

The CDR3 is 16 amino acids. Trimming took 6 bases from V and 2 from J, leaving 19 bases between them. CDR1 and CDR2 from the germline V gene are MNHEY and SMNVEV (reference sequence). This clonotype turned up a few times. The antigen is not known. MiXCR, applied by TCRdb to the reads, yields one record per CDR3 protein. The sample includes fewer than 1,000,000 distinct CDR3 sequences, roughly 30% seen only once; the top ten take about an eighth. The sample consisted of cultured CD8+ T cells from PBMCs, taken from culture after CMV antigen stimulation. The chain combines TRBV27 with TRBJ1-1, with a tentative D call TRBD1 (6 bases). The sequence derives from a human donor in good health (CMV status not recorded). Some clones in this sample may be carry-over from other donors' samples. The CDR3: CASRGDTGGHNTEAFF. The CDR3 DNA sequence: TGTGCCAGCAGAGGGGACACTGGGGGTCATAACACTGAAGCTTTCTTT.